A single TCR beta chain is shown here with its context. Its matching antigen is unknown. The V and J ends lost 0 bases and 6 bases respectively, with 21 bases between them. This CDR3 is built from 18 residues. Looked up from germline, CDR1 is LNHNV and CDR2 is YYDKDF (reference sequence). Method: immunoSEQ multiplex PCR; TCRdb's copy keeps in-frame clones and lacks some. The table lists 200,000 to 250,000 clones, roughly 88% of them singletons. The record originates from a study of Ad26.COV2.S vaccination and SARS-CoV-2 variants. Across the whole study: Ad26.COV2.S arm of COV1001 included the donor. Study results and caveats: Reports say spike-specific CD8+ and CD4+ T cell responses covered substantial breadth after vaccination.

Treatment reported: roughly 20 received Ad26.COV2.S at low or high dose, single or two shots; a few received placebo; per-sample allocation not given. Sample collection was performed on day 63 after the first vaccine or placebo injection. The sequencing used peripheral blood, collected in a trial of Ad26.COV2.S vaccine versus placebo. The receptor was derived from a person between 18 and 65 years old who received the Ad26.COV2.S COVID-19 vaccine or a placebo. The gene calls are TRBV15 and TRBJ1-5, with a possible D match to TRBD1 (6 bases). The DNA for the CDR3 is TGTGCCACCAGCAGAGACCCCGAAGACAGGAGGTTGAGTCAGCCCCAGCATTTT. Translated: CATSRDPEDRRLSQPQHF.